Sequencing of this T cell receptor beta chain was carried out in a study of control samples from healthy donors and cancer patients. The CDR3 consists of 15 residues. The V gene lost 0 bases and the J gene lost 3 bases, with 15 bases spanning the gap. Germline lookup yields CDR1 GTSNPN and CDR2 SVGIG (reference sequence). Profiling relied on immunoSEQ multiplex PCR, and the TCRdb table lists in-frame clones only, not all of them. The data hold around 200,000 clones, with around 93% observed a single time. This rearrangement joins TRBV30 to TRBJ2-7; D is unclear. This clonotype was sampled from a man aged 18-30 years in good health. Input material: blood. DNA for the CDR3: TGTGCCTGGAGTGTACGTATACTCGATTTCTACGAGCAGTACTTC. This gives the protein CAWSVRILDFYEQYF.